The rows below give T cell receptor beta chains drawn from one sample of a study of T cell responses to AZD1222 COVID-19 vaccine. Generated by immunoSEQ multiplex PCR, the TCRdb table keeps only in-frame clones and is missing some. The table includes about 140,000 clones, roughly 90% detected once. The source was peripheral blood, collected on day 0 of AZD1222 vaccination. The source is an adult in good health. The CDR3 runs from the conserved cysteine through the conserved F or W. Fields, in order: clone size, D gene, J gene, V gene, CDR3 protein, CDR3 DNA. The D gene is left open where the match is weak. A clone size is listed for some rows: how often the clone was seen (once, few, many), or a class if it is expanded.

>.|.|TRBJ2-7|TRBV7-9
CASREDGAGYYEQYF
TGTGCCAGCAGGGAAGACGGAGCCGGATACTACGAGCAGTACTTC
>.|.|TRBJ1-5|TRBV6-4
CASQNRLRDDQPQHF
TGTGCCAGCCAAAATCGGTTGCGGGATGATCAGCCCCAGCATTTT
>few|.|TRBJ2-7|TRBV4-1
CASSQNNFGSYEQYF
TGCGCCAGCAGCCAAAACAATTTCGGCTCCTACGAGCAGTACTTC
>once|.|TRBJ1-4|TRBV11-2
CASSLDPPATNEKLFF
TGTGCCAGCAGCTTAGATCCTCCAGCAACTAATGAAAAACTGTTTTTT
>.|TRBD1|TRBJ2-7|TRBV6-2/TRBV6-3
CASSRRTGGDEQYF
TGTGCCAGCAGCCGCCGGACAGGGGGGGACGAGCAGTACTTC
>.|TRBD1|TRBJ2-2|TRBV2
CASSPGTGNGELFF
TGTGCCAGCAGTCCCGGGACAGGGAACGGGGAGCTGTTTTTT
>.|.|TRBJ1-3|TRBV7-6
CASSLDRSSGNTIYF
TGTGCCAGCAGTCTAGACAGGAGCTCTGGAAACACCATATATTTT
>.|TRBD1|TRBJ1-1|TRBV6-2/TRBV6-3
CASSSWTGGHTEAFF
TGTGCCAGCAGTTCCTGGACAGGGGGACACACTGAAGCTTTCTTT
>.|TRBD1|TRBJ1-1|TRBV7-8
CASSATGWAAEAFF
TGTGCCAGCAGTGCGACAGGGTGGGCCGCTGAAGCTTTCTTT
>.|.|TRBJ1-6|TRBV27
CASSFDTYNSPLHF
TGTGCCAGCAGTTTTGACACTTATAATTCACCCCTCCACTTT
>.|.|TRBJ2-1|TRBV7-9
CASSLDWGNNEQFF
TGTGCCAGCAGCTTAGACTGGGGAAACAATGAGCAGTTCTTC
>.|.|TRBJ2-5|TRBV12-3/TRBV12-4
CASSSPETQYF
TGTGCCAGCAGTTCCCCCGAGACCCAGTACTTC
>.|.|TRBJ1-5|TRBV4-1
CASSQAESSNQPQHF
TGCGCCAGCAGCCAAGCCGAGAGTAGCAATCAGCCCCAGCATTTT
>once|.|TRBJ1-6|TRBV7-9
CASSLVYSPLHF
TGTGCCAGCAGCTTAGTTTATTCACCCCTCCACTTT
>.|.|TRBJ2-1|TRBV7-8
CASSSEVNGAYNEQFF
TGTGCCAGCAGCTCCGAAGTCAACGGCGCCTACAATGAGCAGTTCTTC
>few|TRBD1|TRBJ2-1|TRBV7-3
CASSLFSGGSYNEQFF
TGTGCCAGCAGCTTATTCTCAGGGGGCTCCTACAATGAGCAGTTCTTC
>.|.|TRBJ1-1|TRBV19
CASSIGGERAEAFF
TGTGCCAGTAGTATTGGAGGGGAGAGGGCTGAAGCTTTCTTT
>.|.|TRBJ1-1|TRBV6-5
CASSYSPLMNTEAFF
TGTGCCAGCAGTTACTCGCCGCTTATGAACACTGAAGCTTTCTTT
>.|.|TRBJ2-2|TRBV7-9
CASSPGYPNTGELFF
TGTGCCAGCAGCCCGGGGTATCCGAACACCGGGGAGCTGTTTTTT
>.|TRBD2|TRBJ2-1|TRBV7-6
CASSAGTSGGIYNEQFF
TGTGCCAGCAGTGCCGGGACTAGCGGGGGAATTTACAATGAGCAGTTCTTC
>.|.|TRBJ2-7|TRBV5-1
CASSLVLVPTYEQYF
TGCGCCAGCAGCTTGGTTTTGGTACCCACCTACGAGCAGTACTTC
>.|.|TRBJ2-1|TRBV12-5
CASGLTPGARLNEQFF
TGTGCTAGTGGTTTGACCCCAGGAGCGCGACTCAATGAGCAGTTCTTC
>.|TRBD1|TRBJ2-2|TRBV5-1
CASSRRDRGTGELFF
TGCGCCAGCAGCCGACGGGACAGGGGCACCGGGGAGCTGTTTTTT
>.|.|TRBJ1-3|TRBV5-6
CASSKGRVVTGNTIYF
TGTGCCAGCAGCAAAGGAAGGGTGGTAACTGGAAACACCATATATTTT
>few|TRBD2|TRBJ2-7|TRBV28
CASSWYGRASREQYF
TGTGCCAGCAGTTGGTACGGGAGGGCCTCCCGGGAGCAGTACTTC
>.|TRBD2|TRBJ2-2|TRBV7-6
CASSLFAGRVGGELFF
TGTGCCAGCAGCTTATTTGCCGGGAGGGTTGGCGGGGAGCTGTTTTTT
>.|.|TRBJ1-4|TRBV7-9
CASSLSRGNEKLFF
TGTGCCAGCAGCTTGAGCAGGGGTAATGAAAAACTGTTTTTT
>.|.|TRBJ1-2|TRBV15
CATSRDRGDYGYTF
TGTGCCACCAGCAGAGATAGGGGCGACTATGGCTACACCTTC
>.|.|TRBJ2-7|TRBV7-9
CASSLVSHEQYF
TGTGCCAGCAGCTTAGTCTCTCACGAGCAGTACTTC
>once|.|TRBJ1-3|TRBV5-1
CASTRAGDTGNTIYF
TGCGCCAGCACCCGGGCCGGGGACACTGGAAACACCATATATTTT
>.|.|TRBJ1-2|TRBV30
CAWSVRNRESYGYTF
TGTGCCTGGAGTGTACGTAACAGGGAAAGCTATGGCTACACCTTC
>.|.|TRBJ1-3|TRBV3-1/TRBV3-2
CASSQGAAVGWNTIYF
TGTGCCAGCAGCCAAGGTGCCGCAGTAGGGTGGAACACCATATATTTT
>.|.|TRBJ1-1|TRBV27
CASSLSRGAATTEAFF
TGTGCCAGCAGTTTATCGCGGGGGGCGGCTACCACTGAAGCTTTCTTT
>.|.|TRBJ1-2|TRBV3-1/TRBV3-2
CASSQVNYGYTF
TGTGCCAGCAGCCAAGTTAACTATGGCTACACCTTC
>.|.|TRBJ1-1|TRBV7-2
CASSFGWNTEAFF
TGTGCCAGCAGCTTTGGTTGGAACACTGAAGCTTTCTTT
>.|.|TRBJ1-1|TRBV27
CASSFLLDGRGGIKEAFF
TGTGCCAGCAGTTTCCTTTTAGACGGCAGGGGAGGAATAAAGGAAGCTTTCTTT
>.|.|TRBJ1-5|TRBV15
CATSRDAGGGQPQHF
TGTGCCACCAGCAGAGATGCGGGGGGAGGTCAGCCCCAGCATTTT
>.|.|TRBJ1-2|TRBV5-1
CASSLGPGLENYGYTF
TGCGCCAGCAGCTTGGGCCCGGGCCTCGAGAACTATGGCTACACCTTC
>.|.|TRBJ2-5|TRBV6-5
CASSYPPEKTQYF
TGTGCCAGCAGTTACCCACCCGAAAAGACCCAGTACTTC
>.|.|TRBJ2-1|TRBV18
CASSPDRPPNEQFF
TGTGCCAGCTCCCCCGACAGACCCCCCAATGAGCAGTTCTTC
>.|TRBD2|TRBJ2-1|TRBV19
CASSLAASSYNEQFF
TGTGCCAGTTCTCTAGCGGCCAGCTCCTACAATGAGCAGTTCTTC
>few|.|TRBJ1-5|TRBV6-1
CASSERVVGNQPQHF
TGTGCCAGCAGTGAACGCGTGGTTGGCAATCAGCCCCAGCATTTT
>.|TRBD2|TRBJ2-7|TRBV4-2
CASSQVGTSGGYEQYF
TGTGCCAGCAGCCAAGTCGGGACTAGCGGGGGATACGAGCAGTACTTC
>few|.|TRBJ2-7|TRBV5-1
CASSAAVRDEQYF
TGCGCCAGCAGCGCTGCCGTTCGGGACGAGCAGTACTTC
>.|.|TRBJ2-1|TRBV7-9
CASSFFQGGGGNEQFF
TGTGCCAGCAGCTTTTTTCAGGGTGGAGGTGGCAATGAGCAGTTCTTC
>.|.|TRBJ1-2|TRBV2
CASSRQRAWQTNYGYTF
TGTGCCAGCAGTCGCCAAAGAGCTTGGCAGACTAACTATGGCTACACCTTC
>.|.|TRBJ2-3|TRBV6-1
CASSEEFSTDTQYF
TGTGCCAGCAGTGAGGAGTTTAGCACAGATACGCAGTATTTT
>once|TRBD1|TRBJ1-3|TRBV9
CASSAPRTGGAGGNTIYF
TGTGCCAGCAGCGCCCCCCGAACAGGGGGCGCGGGTGGAAACACCATATATTTT
>.|TRBD1|TRBJ2-7|TRBV9
CASSGNTGTGAKQYF
TGTGCCAGCAGCGGCAATACCGGGACAGGAGCCAAGCAGTACTTC
>.|.|TRBJ2-3|TRBV7-8
CASSLQGFADTQYF
TGTGCCAGCAGCTTACAGGGTTTCGCAGATACGCAGTATTTT
>.|TRBD1|TRBJ1-2|TRBV7-9
CASSFGDSNYGYTF
TGTGCCAGCAGCTTCGGGGACAGTAACTATGGCTACACCTTC
>.|.|TRBJ1-3|TRBV18
CASSVRQSHHSGNTIYF
TGTGCCAGCTCAGTTCGACAATCGCATCACTCTGGAAACACCATATATTTT
>few|.|TRBJ1-1|TRBV28
CASSSPAVNTEAFF
TGTGCCAGCAGTTCCCCAGCCGTGAACACTGAAGCTTTCTTT
>.|.|TRBJ2-5|TRBV9
CASSHRTTGQPQETQYF
TGTGCCAGCAGCCACAGAACAACTGGACAGCCACAAGAGACCCAGTACTTC
>.|.|TRBJ1-1|TRBV19
CASSIAGRLNTEAFF
TGTGCCAGTAGTATAGCGGGACGGTTGAACACTGAAGCTTTCTTT